These 28 T cell receptor beta chains were sequenced from one sample in a study of EBV T-cell therapy then PD-1 blockade in nasopharyngeal carcinoma. These receptors' antigens are unknown. Treatment denoted: AdE1-LMPpoly-expanded autologous EBV-specific T-cell therapy followed by anti-PD-1 nivolumab. The repertoire was sequenced with immunoSEQ multiplex PCR; TCRdb's copy has only in-frame clones and lacks some. The table has 15,000 or so clones, approximately 80% seen once. Sequencing used CD8+ T cells from blood, obtained at day 0 from a patient whose treatment included autologous EBV-specific T cells and nivolumab. The receptors here all came from a man in his forties with nasopharyngeal carcinoma.

The genes are TRBV15 and TRBJ1-3, with a possible D match to TRBD1 (5 bases). Trimming cost V 5 bases and J 0 bases, with 11 bases left between them. CDR1 is LNHNV and CDR2 is YYDKDF in the germline V gene (reference sequence). This CDR3 region has 15 residues. The CDR3 DNA reads TGTGCCACCAGCGCTGACAGAAGCTCTGGAAACACCATATATTTT. Protein product: CATSADRSSGNTIYF.

V usage is TRBV6-5 and J usage is TRBJ1-2, with a possible D match to TRBD1 (5 bases). In germline, CDR1 is MNHEY, CDR2 SVGAGI. The CDR3 runs 12 residues. With 5 bases removed from V and 7 bases from J, the gap between germline ends came to 11 bases. For the CDR3, the DNA is TGTGCCAGCAGTCCGGTGGGGGGTGGCTACACCTTC. Translating gives CASSPVGGGYTF.

V usage is TRBV6-4 and J usage is TRBJ2-6; tentatively, D is TRBD1 (7 bases). Germline CDR1 reads MRHNA; CDR2 reads SNTAGT. The CDR3 is 18 amino acids. V gave up 0 bases and J gave up 0 bases, with 12 bases separating them. This CDR3 is CASSDSPGGISGANVLTF. In DNA form, the CDR3 reads TGTGCCAGCAGTGACTCACCAGGGGGGATCTCTGGGGCCAACGTCCTGACTTTC.

CDR3 DNA sequence: TGTGCCAGCAGACCATTGGGGTGGGGGAGTGGTACTGAAGCTTTCTTT. This gives the protein CASRPLGWGSGTEAFF. The gene calls are TRBV11-2 and TRBJ1-1; D might be TRBD1 (5 bases). CDR1 and CDR2 from the germline V gene are SGHAT and FQNNGV. V lost 6 bases to trimming and J lost 5 bases, with 22 bases between them. The length of the CDR3 is 16 residues. Complete variable domain (other parts from reference TRBV11-2 and TRBJ1-1): EAGVAQSPRYKIIEKRQSVAFWCNPISGHATLYWYQQILGQGPKLLIQFQNNGVVDDSQLPKDRFSAERLKGVDSTLKIQPAKLEDSAVYLCASRPLGWGSGTEAFFGQGTRLTVV.

This clone was seen more than once but under ten times. The chain combines TRBV7-9 with TRBJ1-5; D gene unclear. The CDR3 spans 15 residues. Trimming removed 2 bases from V and 2 bases from J, with 10 bases in between. The V gene's germline CDR1 is SEHNR and CDR2 FQNEAQ (reference sequence). CDR3 bases: TGTGCCAGCAGCTTAACCTCGGCAGGCAATCAGCCCCAGCATTTT. Translation gives CASSLTSAGNQPQHF.

This chain links TRBV12-3 or TRBV12-4 with TRBJ1-2, with unresolved D. V lost 5 bases and J 10 bases, leaving 11 bases between the germline ends. This CDR3 has 11 residues. CDR3 sequence reads: CASSPLMDYTF. CDR3 in DNA: TGTGCCAGCAGTCCCCTTATGGACTACACCTTC.

This clone was picked up one time. V usage is TRBV6-2 or TRBV6-3 and J usage is TRBJ1-1; 8 bases line up with TRBD1. The CDR3 runs 14 residues. Germline V gene sequence: CDR1 MNHEY, CDR2 SVGEGT. With 5 bases clipped from V and 3 bases from J, the junction kept 5 bases outside the gene matches. CDR3 in amino acids: CASSSDRGDTEAFF. The CDR3 coding sequence is TGTGCCAGCAGTAGCGACAGGGGTGACACTGAAGCTTTCTTT.

This chain uses TRBV5-4 with TRBJ2-1; D is perhaps TRBD2 (5 bases). The CDR3 loop spans 12 amino acids. CDR1 SGHNT and CDR2 YYREEE come from the germline V gene (reference sequence). The V and J ends lost 0 bases and 7 bases respectively, with 5 bases between them. The CDR3 region is CASSLGGNEQFF. CDR3 bases: TGTGCCAGCAGCTTGGGAGGGAATGAGCAGTTCTTC.

This sequence joins TRBV19 and TRBJ2-7; tentative D call: TRBD2 (6 bases). This CDR3 contains 15 residues. Trimming took 3 bases from V and 2 from J, leaving 14 bases between them. Germline V gene lookup returns CDR1 LNHDA and CDR2 SQIVND (reference sequence). The DNA for the CDR3 is TGTGCCAGTAGTATCGGCGGGACTTCACCCTACGAGCAGTACTTC. This sequence encodes CASSIGGTSPYEQYF.

The V and J genes are TRBV3-1 (or the pseudogene TRBV3-2) and TRBJ2-3, with 10 nucleotides matching TRBD2. V lost 2 bases to trimming and J lost 6 bases; unmatched junction nucleotides: 14. This CDR3 is built from 18 residues. The V gene's germline CDR1 is LGHDT and CDR2 YNNKEL (reference sequence). As DNA, the CDR3 is TGTGCCAGCAGCCAACCCCAGACGGCTAGCGGGGGTAAGGATACGCAGTATTTT. Protein sequence: CASSQPQTASGGKDTQYF.

The chain carries TRBV6-5 and TRBJ2-7, with a weak D call TRBD1 (5 bases). V lost 0 bases to trimming and J lost 3 bases, with 15 bases between them. Germline CDR1 and CDR2: MNHEY and SVGAGI. This CDR3 spans 16 amino acids. The CDR3 here is CASSYSSEGAVYEQYF. The CDR3 nucleotides read TGTGCCAGCAGTTACTCGTCAGAAGGGGCGGTCTACGAGCAGTACTTC.

This clone appeared a single time. The gene calls are TRBV4-1 and TRBJ2-3, with TRBD2 matching over 9 bases. The junction had 2 bases not matched to a gene; V was cut back by 0 bases and J by 4 bases. Germline CDR1 MGHRA, CDR2 YSYEKL. This CDR3 is built from 15 residues. DNA for the CDR3: TGCGCCAGCAGCCAAGAGCGGGGGGGCCCAGATACGCAGTATTTT. This encodes CASSQERGGPDTQYF.

The rearrangement uses TRBV6-4 and TRBJ2-3, with 11 bases matching TRBD2. Germline CDR1 is MRHNA and CDR2 is SNTAGT. The CDR3 loop spans 17 amino acids. V gave up 0 bases and J gave up 6 bases; unmatched junction bases: 8. CDR3 loop: CASSDSSHSGGADTQYF. The CDR3 coding sequence is TGTGCCAGCAGTGACTCCTCGCATAGCGGGGGGGCTGATACGCAGTATTTT.

Remarks on this clone: A junction end diverges from the germline sequence, so it may reflect a read error. This rearrangement joins TRBV7-9 to TRBJ1-2; 10 bases line up with TRBD1. Germline assignment: CDR1 SEHNR and CDR2 FQNEAQ (reference sequence). The CDR3 has 14 amino acids. In DNA form, the CDR3 reads TGTGCAAGCAGGGGGACAGGGGTATTCTATGGCTACACCTTC. Protein product: CASRGTGVFYGYTF. The full variable domain, rest sourced from reference TRBV7-9 and TRBJ1-2, is DTGVSQNPRHKITKRGQNVTFRCDPISEHNRLYWYRQTLGQGPEFLTYFQNEAQLEKSRLLSDRFSAERPKGSFSTLEIQRTEQGDSAMYLCASRGTGVFYGYTFGSGTRLTVV.

This chain links TRBV4-1 with TRBJ2-2, with a weak D call TRBD2 (6 bases). V was shortened by 0 bases and J by 6 bases, with 17 bases between the two germline ends. Germline loops: CDR1 MGHRA, CDR2 YSYEKL. CDR3 size: 17 residues. CDR3 bases: TGCGCCAGCAGCCAAGATGGGTCGGGGGTCGGACCCGGGGAGCTGTTTTTT. Translated, it gives CASSQDGSGVGPGELFF.

V gene TRBV13 combines with J gene TRBJ2-5; a possible D gene is TRBD1 (5 bases). V gave up 0 bases and J gave up 4 bases, with 9 bases separating them. Germline V gene sequence: CDR1 PRHDT, CDR2 FYEKMQ (reference sequence). The CDR3 has 14 amino acids. The CDR3: CASSLGGQGETQYF. In nucleotides, the CDR3 is TGTGCCAGCAGCTTAGGGGGGCAGGGAGAGACCCAGTACTTC. Looking up the rest from reference TRBV13 and TRBJ2-5 gives the full variable domain: AAGVIQSPRHLIKEKRETATLKCYPIPRHDTVYWYQQGPGQDPQFLISFYEKMQSDKGSIPDRFSAQQFSDYHSELNMSSLELGDSALYFCASSLGGQGETQYFGPGTRLLVL.

This clone was counted between two and nine times. The chain has TRBV6-4 and TRBJ1-2, with TRBD1 matching over 10 bases. The CDR3 loop spans 16 amino acids. Germline V lookup: CDR1 MRHNA, CDR2 SNTAGT. Trimming removed 4 bases from V and 3 bases from J; junction bases left unmatched: 8. This CDR3 is CASSARTGGRHYGYTF. The CDR3 DNA reads TGTGCCAGCAGTGCTAGGACAGGGGGTCGTCACTATGGCTACACCTTC.

The J gene is TRBJ2-7, the V gene TRBV14; D ambiguous. The CDR3 covers 13 residues. CDR1 and CDR2 (germline): SGHDN, FVKESK. With 1 base removed from V and 1 base from J, the gap between germline ends came to 5 bases. The CDR3 here is CASSQGQSYEQYF. The CDR3 nucleotides are TGTGCCAGCAGCCAAGGGCAGTCCTACGAGCAGTACTTC. Based on the CDR3 plus reference TRBV14 and TRBJ2-7, the full variable domain is EAGVTQFPSHSVIEKGQTVTLRCDPISGHDNLYWYRRVMGKEIKFLLHFVKESKQDESGMPNNRFLAERTGGTYSTLKVQPAELEDSGVYFCASSQGQSYEQYFGPGTRLTVT.

J is TRBJ2-1 and V is TRBV5-5, with D hard to call. CDR1 and CDR2 (germline): SGHKS, YYEKEE (reference sequence). V lost 4 bases and J lost 2, with 13 bases in between. CDR3 length: 15 residues. The CDR3 is CASSGPSGTYNEQFF. Written as DNA, the CDR3 is TGTGCCAGCAGCGGTCCCTCAGGAACCTACAATGAGCAGTTCTTC.

This chain links TRBV7-3 with TRBJ1-1; no clear D. Germline assignment: CDR1 SGHTA and CDR2 FQGTGA. The CDR3 is 15 residues long. V was trimmed by 2 bases and J by 5 bases, leaving 15 bases between them. The CDR3 is CASSLSRQWITEAFF. DNA of the CDR3: TGTGCCAGCAGCTTATCCCGCCAGTGGATAACTGAAGCTTTCTTT.

This chain links TRBV5-1 with TRBJ2-1, with a possible D match to TRBD2 (7 bases). The CDR3 spans 15 residues. The V end was cut by 1 base, the J end by 7 bases, with 15 bases between. CDR1 and CDR2 (germline): SGHRS, YFSETQ. CDR3 in amino acids: CASSLKGGPRNEQFF. The DNA of the CDR3 is TGCGCCAGCAGCTTGAAGGGGGGGCCGCGGAATGAGCAGTTCTTC.

The chain joins TRBV19 to TRBJ2-1; 11 positions match TRBD2. The V gene's germline CDR1 is LNHDA and CDR2 SQIVND (reference sequence). The V segment lost 4 bases and the J segment 6 bases; nucleotides outside the gene matches: 2. The CDR3 has 14 residues. CDR3 amino acids: CASSTSGGSNEQFF. The CDR3 DNA is TGTGCCAGTAGTACTAGCGGGGGGAGCAATGAGCAGTTCTTC.

The chain has TRBV6-2 or TRBV6-3 and TRBJ2-2; D might be TRBD1 (6 bases). Germline CDR1 MNHEY, CDR2 SVGEGT. This CDR3 is 15 amino acids long. V gave up 4 bases and J gave up 9 bases, with 18 bases separating them. DNA of the CDR3: TGTGCCAGCAGTTCACAGACAGGTACCCACCGGGAGCTGTTTTTT. Protein product: CASSSQTGTHRELFF.

This clone occurred a few times. The chain links TRBV9 to TRBJ2-1; the match to TRBD2 covers 10 bases. The CDR3 runs 14 residues. V lost 7 bases and J lost 8; bases outside the gene matches: 9. Germline lookup yields CDR1 SGDLS and CDR2 YYNGEE. The CDR3, as DNA: TGTGCCAGCGGACCGGGACTAGCGTCGCATGAGCAGTTCTTC. Translation gives CASGPGLASHEQFF.

The rearrangement joins TRBV27 to TRBJ2-7; D tentatively reads TRBD1 or TRBD2 (5 bases each). This CDR3 has 13 amino acids. Germline V gives CDR1 MNHEY, CDR2 SMNVEV (reference sequence). Trimming took off 6 bases at V and 0 bases at J, with 9 bases between the two ends. DNA for the CDR3: TGTGCCAGCAGACTGGGGGTCTCCTACGAGCAGTACTTC. This translates into CASRLGVSYEQYF.

The J gene is TRBJ2-5, the V gene TRBV27, with D possibly being TRBD1 (5 bases). V was cut by 4 bases and J by 1 base, with 16 bases left in between. Germline values: CDR1 MNHEY, CDR2 SMNVEV (reference sequence). The CDR3 loop spans 16 amino acids. In nucleotides, the CDR3 is TGTGCCAGCAGTTCCTTGGGGCGGACCCTCCAAGAGACCCAGTACTTC. Protein sequence: CASSSLGRTLQETQYF.

The V gene is TRBV5-6, the J gene TRBJ2-1; 9 nucleotides agree with TRBD1. CDR3 size: 15 residues. Germline lookup yields CDR1 SGHDT and CDR2 YYEEEE. The J segment lost 7 bases and the V segment lost 5 bases, leaving 10 bases of the junction unmatched. For the CDR3, the DNA is TGTGCCAGCAGTCGCCAGGGACAGGGTAAGAATGAGCAGTTCTTC. As protein: CASSRQGQGKNEQFF.

This clone is deemed medium-sized. This rearrangement joins TRBV2 to TRBJ1-1; possibly TRBD1 for D (5 bases). Germline loops: CDR1 SNHLY, CDR2 FYNNEI. Trimming shortened V by 2 bases and J by 0 bases, and 13 bases separated the two germline ends. This CDR3 comprises 16 residues. In nucleotides, the CDR3 is TGTGCCAGCAGTGAAATATTTGGGGCCATGAACACTGAAGCTTTCTTT. Amino acids: CASSEIFGAMNTEAFF.